These 18 T cell receptor beta chains were all obtained from the same sample, sequenced in a study of healthy donors' naive CD4 and CD8 T cells. TCR libraries were built from approximately 0.45 ug of total RNA by linear amplification. One entry per CDR3 protein results from TCRdb running MiXCR on the reads. The table has approximately 180,000 distinct CDR3 sequences, about 70% seen once. The sample comprised naive CD4+ and CD8+ T cells sorted from blood, pooled from several donors. All receptors come from a pool of human donors in good health; the sample pools cells from several healthy donors.

The rearrangement uses TRBV29-1 and TRBJ2-1; D is unresolved. Germline V gene lookup returns CDR1 SQVTM and CDR2 ANQGSEA. Trimming left V 5 bases short and J 8 bases short, with 10 bases between. The CDR3 has 11 residues. CDR3 DNA sequence: TGCAGCGTTTTGGGGTACGATGAGCAGTTCTTC. This codes for CSVLGYDEQFF.

The J gene is TRBJ1-3, the V gene TRBV30; a weak D match, TRBD1 (5 bases). The V and J ends lost 3 bases and 2 bases respectively, with 11 bases between them. The CDR3 is 14 residues long. Germline V CDR1 and CDR2: GTSNPN, SVGIG (reference sequence). CDR3: CAWRRRGAGNTIYF. CDR3 nucleotide sequence: TGTGCCTGGAGGAGGCGGGGGGCTGGAAACACCATATATTTT.

The chain combines TRBV19 with TRBJ1-2; 7 nucleotides match TRBD1. V lost 5 bases to trimming and J lost 9 bases; unmatched junction nucleotides: 12. Germline CDR1 reads LNHDA; CDR2 reads SQIVND (reference sequence). The CDR3 consists of 14 residues. The CDR3 spells CASSRSGTVPSYTF. The CDR3 nucleotides are TGTGCCAGTAGTCGCTCCGGGACAGTTCCCAGCTACACCTTC.

The chain couples TRBV29-1 to TRBJ2-1, with D perhaps TRBD1 or TRBD2 (5 bases each). The CDR3 is 11 amino acids. The ends were cut back, 7 bases at V and 9 bases at J, with 13 bases in the middle. The germline CDR1 and CDR2 sequences are SQVTM and ANQGSEA. CDR3 amino acids: CSAEGTVEQFF. Written as DNA, the CDR3 is TGCAGCGCGGAAGGGACGGTTGAGCAGTTCTTC.

The chain combines TRBV29-1 with TRBJ2-7; D possibly corresponds to TRBD1 (5 bases). Germline V CDR1 and CDR2: SQVTM, ANQGSEA. The CDR3 sequence is 13 residues long. The CDR3 reads CITRAGYSYEQYF. The DNA of the CDR3 is TGCATTACCCGGGCAGGGTATTCCTACGAGCAGTACTTC.

The genes are TRBV6-1 and TRBJ1-1; the D is unclear. The germline V gene encodes CDR1 MNHNS and CDR2 SASEGT. The CDR3 is 14 amino acids. With 2 bases removed from V and 3 bases from J, the gap between germline ends came to 10 bases. DNA for the CDR3: TGTGCCAGCAGTGAACGGGAGAGGGACACTGAAGCTTTCTTT. Translated, it gives CASSERERDTEAFF.

The CDR3 spells CASSYRGSEQFF. CDR3 DNA sequence: TGTGCCAGCAGCTACAGGGGGAGTGAGCAGTTCTTC. The chain is built from TRBV13 and TRBJ2-1, with 8 bases matching TRBD1. CDR3 length: 12 amino acids. J was trimmed by 9 bases and V by 4 bases; bases with no gene match: 2. Germline values: CDR1 PRHDT, CDR2 FYEKMQ (reference sequence). The full variable domain, completed using reference TRBV13 and TRBJ2-1, is AAGVIQSPRHLIKEKRETATLKCYPIPRHDTVYWYQQGPGQDPQFLISFYEKMQSDKGSIPDRFSAQQFSDYHSELNMSSLELGDSALYFCASSYRGSEQFFGPGTRLTVL.

The table lists this clonotype with a count of one. This chain uses TRBV4-3 with TRBJ2-3; D ambiguous. The CDR3 has 15 amino acids. Trimming took 1 base from V and 0 from J, leaving 8 bases between them. Germline values: CDR1 LGHNA, CDR2 YSLEER. This CDR3 is CASSQGDASTDTQYF. For the CDR3, the DNA is TGCGCCAGCAGCCAAGGAGACGCTAGCACAGATACGCAGTATTTT.

This clonotype was counted between two and nine times. This chain uses TRBV19 with TRBJ2-7; D not resolved. The CDR3 contains 11 residues. The ends were cut back, 3 bases at V and 7 bases at J, with 7 bases in the middle. The germline CDR1 and CDR2 sequences are LNHDA and SQIVND (reference sequence). CDR3 DNA: TGTGCCAGTAGTATCCGCGATGAGCAGTACTTC. Translation: CASSIRDEQYF.

The gene calls are TRBV29-1 and TRBJ2-1; D possibly matches TRBD1 or TRBD2 (5 bases each). Germline assignment: CDR1 SQVTM and CDR2 ANQGSEA. The germline V and J ends were trimmed by 6 bases and 9 bases, with 15 bases remaining between them. CDR3 length equals 12 residues. The CDR3 DNA reads as TGCAGCGTCCGAGGGGCCGGCGGTGAGCAGTTCTTC. Encoded protein: CSVRGAGGEQFF.

V gene TRBV29-1 combines with J gene TRBJ2-1; D may be TRBD1 (5 bases). This CDR3 has 12 residues. The V and J ends lost 4 bases and 16 bases respectively, with 20 bases between them. Germline CDR1 is SQVTM and CDR2 is ANQGSEA. The CDR3 sequence is CSVVAGPSVEFF. CDR3 DNA: TGCAGCGTTGTGGCAGGGCCAAGCGTGGAATTCTTC.

The genes are TRBV27 and TRBJ1-6; D may be TRBD1 (5 bases). The CDR3 runs to 15 residues. Trimming removed 6 bases from V and 10 bases from J, with 19 bases in between. Germline V lookup: CDR1 MNHEY, CDR2 SMNVEV (reference sequence). In nucleotides, the CDR3 is TGTGCCAGCAGACCCCTCACCATGTGGGACTCACCCCTCCACTTT. Its translation: CASRPLTMWDSPLHF.

The V and J genes are TRBV27 and TRBJ2-3, with D tentatively TRBD2 (6 bases). Germline CDR1 and CDR2: MNHEY and SMNVEV (reference sequence). With 5 bases removed from V and 2 bases from J, the gap between germline ends came to 17 bases. This CDR3 has 16 residues. The CDR3 DNA reads as TGTGCCAGCAGTCCCTCCGCGGGGACTTACACAGATACGCAGTATTTT. Residues: CASSPSAGTYTDTQYF.

This clonotype was recorded once. The chain has TRBV19 and TRBJ2-2; no clear D gene. The CDR3 has 13 residues. V was clipped by 6 bases and J by 4 bases, with 9 bases between them. Germline V CDR1 and CDR2: LNHDA, SQIVND (reference sequence). CDR3 nucleotide sequence: TGTGCCAGTAGGGCTGGATCCACCGGGGAGCTGTTTTTT. Its translation: CASRAGSTGELFF.

In its sample, this clonotype was seen once. This chain connects TRBV19 to TRBJ2-1; unclear D gene. CDR1 is LNHDA, CDR2 SQIVND, per germline (reference sequence). This CDR3 is 13 amino acids long. V lost 1 base to trimming and J lost 5 bases, with 6 bases between them. The CDR3 is CASSIVEDNEQFF. In DNA, the CDR3 is TGTGCCAGTAGTATAGTGGAAGACAATGAGCAGTTCTTC.

This rearrangement joins TRBV13 to TRBJ2-3; D might be TRBD1 (5 bases). CDR1 is PRHDT and CDR2 is FYEKMQ in the germline V gene (reference sequence). The CDR3 is 10 residues long. The V end was cut by 5 bases, the J end by 11 bases, with 8 bases between. This CDR3 is CASSPGWQYF. The CDR3 nucleotides are TGTGCCAGCAGCCCAGGGTGGCAGTATTTT.

The rearrangement joins TRBV29-1 to TRBJ1-1; D remains unclear. V lost 6 bases and J 1 base, leaving 15 bases between the germline ends. There are 14 residues in the CDR3. Germline CDR1 is SQVTM and CDR2 is ANQGSEA. This CDR3 is CSVLGGSQNTEAFF. CDR3 coding DNA: TGCAGCGTCCTAGGAGGGAGCCAGAACACTGAAGCTTTCTTT.

This clonotype has more than one count but fewer than ten. The chain uses TRBV29-1 and TRBJ2-2; D may be TRBD1 (5 bases). The germline CDR1 and CDR2 sequences are SQVTM and ANQGSEA. V dropped 4 bases and J dropped 3 bases, with 6 bases sitting between them. This CDR3 is 12 amino acids long. In DNA form, the CDR3 reads TGCAGCGTTGTGGGGCACACCGGGGAGCTGTTTTTT. Its protein is CSVVGHTGELFF.